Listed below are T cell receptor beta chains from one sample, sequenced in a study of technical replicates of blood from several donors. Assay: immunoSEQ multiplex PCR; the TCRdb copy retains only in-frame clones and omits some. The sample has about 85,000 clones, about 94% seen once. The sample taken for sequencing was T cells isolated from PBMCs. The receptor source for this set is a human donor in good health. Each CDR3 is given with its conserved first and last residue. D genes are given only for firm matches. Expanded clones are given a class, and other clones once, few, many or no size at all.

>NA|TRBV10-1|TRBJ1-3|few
TGCGCCAGCAGTGATGGGGGCGACACCATATATTTT
CASSDGGDTIYF
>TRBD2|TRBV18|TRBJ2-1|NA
TGTGCCAGCTCGCCCGCTACGGGAGGGGGCTCCTACAATGAGCAGTTCTTC
CASSPATGGGSYNEQFF
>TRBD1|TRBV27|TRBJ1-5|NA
TGTGCCAGCAGCGACAGGGATAGCAATCAGCCCCAGCATTTT
CASSDRDSNQPQHF
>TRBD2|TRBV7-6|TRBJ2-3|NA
TGTGCCAGCAGGAACAATTATCTAGCGGGCACCACAGATACGCAGTATTTT
CASRNNYLAGTTDTQYF
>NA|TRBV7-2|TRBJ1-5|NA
TGTGCCAGCAGCTTAGACTGGGCGCAGAATCAGCCCCAGCATTTT
CASSLDWAQNQPQHF
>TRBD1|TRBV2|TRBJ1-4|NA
TGTGCCAGCAGTACGGACAGGGGGCTTCCCTTCACTAATGAAAAACTGTTTTTT
CASSTDRGLPFTNEKLFF
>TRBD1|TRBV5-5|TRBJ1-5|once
TGTGCCAGCAGCATGAGAGGACAGGGCACTCAGCCCCAGCATTTT
CASSMRGQGTQPQHF
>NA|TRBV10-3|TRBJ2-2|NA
TGTGCCATCAGTGAATCTTCCACCGGGGAGCTGTTTTTT
CAISESSTGELFF
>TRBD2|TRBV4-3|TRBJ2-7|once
TGCGCCAGCAGCCAGTCTACGGCTAGCGGGTACGAGCAGTACTTC
CASSQSTASGYEQYF
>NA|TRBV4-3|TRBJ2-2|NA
TGCGCCAGCAGCCAAAACGGAGGCGCGAACACCGGGGAGCTGTTTTTT
CASSQNGGANTGELFF
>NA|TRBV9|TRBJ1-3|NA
TGTGCCAGCAGCACACAGGGAGATGTCGGAAACACCATATATTTT
CASSTQGDVGNTIYF
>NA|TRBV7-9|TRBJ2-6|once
TGTGCCAGCAGACCGGACTTCTCTGGGGCCAACGTCCTGACTTTC
CASRPDFSGANVLTF
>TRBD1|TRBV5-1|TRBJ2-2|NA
TGCGCCAGCAGCTTACAGGGGGTAGCTTATGCCGGGGAGCTGTTTTTT
CASSLQGVAYAGELFF
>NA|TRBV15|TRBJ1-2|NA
TGTGCCACCAGCGGGAGTTACATCGACACGGTCTATGGCTACACCTTC
CATSGSYIDTVYGYTF
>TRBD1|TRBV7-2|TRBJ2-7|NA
TGTGCCAGCAGCGGGTTGGGACAGGCTAACTACGAGCAGTACTTC
CASSGLGQANYEQYF
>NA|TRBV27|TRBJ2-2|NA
TGTGCCAGCAGTCACGCCTCGGGGGCCGGGGAGCTGTTTTTT
CASSHASGAGELFF
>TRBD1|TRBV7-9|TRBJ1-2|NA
TGTGCCAGCAGCTTCCGGGACAGAGGATACTACACCTTC
CASSFRDRGYYTF
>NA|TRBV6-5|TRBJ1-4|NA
TGTGCCAGCAGTTCTGACACAGGATCTAATGAAAAACTGTTTTTT
CASSSDTGSNEKLFF
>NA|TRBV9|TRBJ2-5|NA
TGTGCCAGCAGCTACTCAGGAGGGCAGGGTAATCAAGAGACCCAGTACTTC
CASSYSGGQGNQETQYF
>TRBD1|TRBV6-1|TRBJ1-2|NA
TGTGCCAGCAGTGAAGGGACAGGGATTTTCTATGGCTACACCTTC
CASSEGTGIFYGYTF
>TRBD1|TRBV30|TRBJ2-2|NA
TGTGCCTCCCTTAGGGGGACAGAGGTGTTTTTT
CASLRGTEVFF
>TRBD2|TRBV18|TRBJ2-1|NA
TGTGCCAGCTCTGAACCGGGACTAGCGGTATACAATGAGCAGTTCTTC
CASSEPGLAVYNEQFF
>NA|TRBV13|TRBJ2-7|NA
TGTGCCAGCAGCTTAGGGCAAGGGAGGTCGAGACACTACGAGCAGTACTTC
CASSLGQGRSRHYEQYF
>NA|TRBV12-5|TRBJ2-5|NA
TGTGCTAGTGGTTGGAATTCGCTTGGAGCGGGTGCAGAGACCCAGTACTTC
CASGWNSLGAGAETQYF
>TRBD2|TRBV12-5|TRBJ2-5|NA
TGTGCTAGTGGTTTGACTTTAGCGGGGGAAGAGACCCAGTACTTC
CASGLTLAGEETQYF
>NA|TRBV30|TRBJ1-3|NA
TGTGCCTGGAGTCAGGGCTACTCTGGAAACACCATATATTTT
CAWSQGYSGNTIYF
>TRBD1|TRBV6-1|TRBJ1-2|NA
TGTGCCAGCAGTGAAGTAAGGGCGACAGGGGGTTATGGCTACACCTTC
CASSEVRATGGYGYTF
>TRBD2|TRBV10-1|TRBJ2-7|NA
TGCGCCAGCATTCTCTGGCGGGAGGGCCGACACGAGCAGTACTTC
CASILWREGRHEQYF
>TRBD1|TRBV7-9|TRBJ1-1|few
TGTGCCAGCAGCAAGGGACAGGGGGACACTGAAGCTTTCTTT
CASSKGQGDTEAFF
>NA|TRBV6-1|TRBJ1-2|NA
TGTGCCAGCAGTGACCAAAACTATGGCTACACCTTC
CASSDQNYGYTF
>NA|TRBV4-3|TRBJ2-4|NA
TGCGCCAGCAGCAGGAGAGTATCCAAAAACATTCAGTACTTC
CASSRRVSKNIQYF
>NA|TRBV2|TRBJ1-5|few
TGTGCCAGCAGTCCTCCAGGGTATGGCAATCAGCCCCAGCATTTT
CASSPPGYGNQPQHF
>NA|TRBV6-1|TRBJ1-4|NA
TGTGCCAGCAGTGACCATGACAGACTTAATGAAAAACTGTTTTTT
CASSDHDRLNEKLFF
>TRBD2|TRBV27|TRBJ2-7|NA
TGTGCCAGCAGGCCGGGAGGGCCAACGAAAGAGCAGTACTTC
CASRPGGPTKEQYF
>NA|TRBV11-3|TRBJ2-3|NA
TGTGCCAGCAGCTTAGGCAGGGCCACAGATACGCAGTATTTT
CASSLGRATDTQYF
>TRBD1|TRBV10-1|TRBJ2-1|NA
TGCGCCAGCAGTGAGACTCAGGGGGCCTCCTACAATGAGCAGTTCTTC
CASSETQGASYNEQFF
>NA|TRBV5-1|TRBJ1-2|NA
TGCGCCAGCAGCCAGGGACTGACTAACTATGGCTACACCTTC
CASSQGLTNYGYTF
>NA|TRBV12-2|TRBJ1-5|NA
TGTGCAAGTCGCTCCCACACCAATCAGCCCCAGCATTTT
CASRSHTNQPQHF
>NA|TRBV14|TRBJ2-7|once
TGTGCCAGCAGCCAAGTTCCCAGGTCCTACGAGCAGTACTTC
CASSQVPRSYEQYF
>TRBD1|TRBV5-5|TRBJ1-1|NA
TGTGCCAGCAGCTTTTGGTCAGACAGGGCGAACACTGAAGCTTTCTTT
CASSFWSDRANTEAFF
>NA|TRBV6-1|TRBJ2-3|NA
TGTGCCTCAACGCTGGGCCGATACACAGATACGCAGTATTTT
CASTLGRYTDTQYF
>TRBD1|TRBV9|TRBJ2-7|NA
TGTGCCAGCAGCGCAGGCTTAGGGACAGGGGCCGAGCAGTACTTC
CASSAGLGTGAEQYF